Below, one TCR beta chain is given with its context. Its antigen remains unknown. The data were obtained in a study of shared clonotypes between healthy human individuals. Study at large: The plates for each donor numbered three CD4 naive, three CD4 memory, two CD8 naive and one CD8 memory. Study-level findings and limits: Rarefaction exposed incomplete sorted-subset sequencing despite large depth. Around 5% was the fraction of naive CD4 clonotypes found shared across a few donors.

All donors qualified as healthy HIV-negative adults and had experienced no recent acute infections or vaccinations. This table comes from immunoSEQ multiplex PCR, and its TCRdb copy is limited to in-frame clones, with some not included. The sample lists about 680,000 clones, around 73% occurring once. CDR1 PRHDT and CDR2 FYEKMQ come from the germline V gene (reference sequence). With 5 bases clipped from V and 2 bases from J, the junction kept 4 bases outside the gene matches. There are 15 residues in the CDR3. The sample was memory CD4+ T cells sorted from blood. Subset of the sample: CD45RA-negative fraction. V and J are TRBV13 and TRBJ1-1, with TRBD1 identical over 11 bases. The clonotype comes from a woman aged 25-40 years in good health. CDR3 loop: CASSRRTGGNTEAFF. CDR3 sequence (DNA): TGTGCCAGCAGCCGCCGGACAGGGGGCAACACTGAAGCTTTCTTT.